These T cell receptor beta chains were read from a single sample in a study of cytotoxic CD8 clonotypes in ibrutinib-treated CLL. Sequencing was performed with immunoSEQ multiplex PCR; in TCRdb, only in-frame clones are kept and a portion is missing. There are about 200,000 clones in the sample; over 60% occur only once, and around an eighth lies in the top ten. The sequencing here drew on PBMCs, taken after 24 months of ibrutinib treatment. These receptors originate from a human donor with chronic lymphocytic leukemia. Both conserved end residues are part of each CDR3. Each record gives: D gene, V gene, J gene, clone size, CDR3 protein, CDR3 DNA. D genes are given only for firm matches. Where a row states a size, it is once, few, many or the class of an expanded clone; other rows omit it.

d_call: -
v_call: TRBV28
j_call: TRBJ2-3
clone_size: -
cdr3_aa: CASSVRTDTQYF
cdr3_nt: TGTGCCAGCAGTGTAAGGACAGATACGCAGTATTTT

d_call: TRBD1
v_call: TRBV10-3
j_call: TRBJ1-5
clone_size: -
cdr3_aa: CAIRTGNQPQHF
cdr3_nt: TGTGCCATCAGGACAGGGAATCAGCCCCAGCATTTT

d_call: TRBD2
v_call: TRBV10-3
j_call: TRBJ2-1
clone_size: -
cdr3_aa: CAGKREAHNEQFF
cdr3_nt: TGTGCCGGGAAGCGGGAGGCCCACAATGAGCAGTTCTTC

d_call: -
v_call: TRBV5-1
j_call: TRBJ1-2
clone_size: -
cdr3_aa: CASSLGLSAVGYTF
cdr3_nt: TGCGCCAGCAGCTTGGGTTTATCGGCGGTCGGCTACACCTTC

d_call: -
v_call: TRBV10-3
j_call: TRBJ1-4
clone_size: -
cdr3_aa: CAISDTGTVNEKLFF
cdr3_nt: TGTGCCATCAGTGATACCGGGACGGTCAATGAAAAACTGTTTTTT

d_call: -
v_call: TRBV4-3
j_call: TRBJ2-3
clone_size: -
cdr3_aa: CASSVRDTDTQYF
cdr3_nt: TGCGCCAGCAGCGTCCGGGACACAGATACGCAGTATTTT

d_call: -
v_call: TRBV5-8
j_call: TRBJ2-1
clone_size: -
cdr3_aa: CANKMWGIEQFF
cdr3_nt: TGTGCCAACAAAATGTGGGGGATTGAGCAGTTCTTC

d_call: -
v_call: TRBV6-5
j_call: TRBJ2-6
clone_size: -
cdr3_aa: CASSRDSGANVLTF
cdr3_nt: TGTGCCAGCAGCCGAGACTCTGGGGCCAACGTCCTGACTTTC

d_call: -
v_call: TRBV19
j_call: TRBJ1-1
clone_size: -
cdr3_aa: CASSPMRGGNTEAFF
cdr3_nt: TGTGCCAGTAGTCCCATGAGGGGGGGAAACACTGAAGCTTTCTTT

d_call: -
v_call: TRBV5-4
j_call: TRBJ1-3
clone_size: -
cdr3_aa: CASSNPAGAGNTIYF
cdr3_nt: TGTGCCAGCAGCAACCCCGCAGGGGCTGGAAACACCATATATTTT

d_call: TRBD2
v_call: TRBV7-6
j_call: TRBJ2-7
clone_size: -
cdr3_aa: CASSPGTRVLEQYF
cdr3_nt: TGTGCCAGCAGCCCCGGGACTAGAGTCTTGGAGCAGTACTTC

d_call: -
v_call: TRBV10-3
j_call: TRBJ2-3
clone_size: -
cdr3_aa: CAINGGVVSSTDTQYF
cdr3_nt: TGTGCCATCAATGGAGGGGTGGTATCTAGCACAGATACGCAGTATTTT

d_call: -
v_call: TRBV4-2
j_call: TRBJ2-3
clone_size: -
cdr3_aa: CASSQVAETDTQYF
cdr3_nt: TGTGCCAGCAGCCAAGTAGCAGAGACAGATACGCAGTATTTT

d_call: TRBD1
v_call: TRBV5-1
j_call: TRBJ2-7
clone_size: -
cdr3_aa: CASSPGQGAGEQYF
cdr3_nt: TGCGCCAGCAGCCCGGGACAGGGGGCAGGCGAGCAGTACTTC

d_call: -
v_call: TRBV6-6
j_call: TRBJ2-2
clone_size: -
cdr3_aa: CASSYSGGSSGELFF
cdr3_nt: TGTGCCAGCAGTTACTCCGGTGGGTCTTCCGGGGAGCTGTTTTTT

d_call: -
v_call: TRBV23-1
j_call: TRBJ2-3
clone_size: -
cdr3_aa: CASTDRTGSKDTQYF
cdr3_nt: TGCGCCAGCACCGATCGTACAGGGTCGAAGGATACGCAGTATTTT

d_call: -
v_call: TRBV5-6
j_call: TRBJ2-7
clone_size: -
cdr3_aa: CASSFMDYEQYF
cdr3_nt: TGTGCCAGCAGCTTTATGGACTACGAGCAGTACTTC

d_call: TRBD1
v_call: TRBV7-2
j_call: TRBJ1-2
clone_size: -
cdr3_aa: CASRNRGRDYGYTF
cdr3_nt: TGTGCCAGCAGGAACAGGGGGCGAGATTATGGCTACACCTTC

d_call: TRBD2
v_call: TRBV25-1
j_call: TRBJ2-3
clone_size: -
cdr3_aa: CASSELAATDTQYF
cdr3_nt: TGTGCCAGCAGTGAACTAGCGGCCACAGATACGCAGTATTTT

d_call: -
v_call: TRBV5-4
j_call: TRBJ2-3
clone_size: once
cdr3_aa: CASSLPITDTQYF
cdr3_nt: TGTGCCAGCAGCTTGCCCATAACAGATACGCAGTATTTT

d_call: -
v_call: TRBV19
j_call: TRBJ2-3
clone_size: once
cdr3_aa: CASSTNLGRRDTQYF
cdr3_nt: TGTGCCAGTAGTACTAATCTGGGAAGGCGAGATACGCAGTATTTT

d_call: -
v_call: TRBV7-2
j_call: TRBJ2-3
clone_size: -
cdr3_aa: CASSGTSTDTQYF
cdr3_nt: TGTGCCAGCAGCGGGACTTCTACAGATACGCAGTATTTT

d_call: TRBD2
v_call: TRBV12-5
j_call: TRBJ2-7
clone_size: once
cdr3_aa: CASGLAGLAEWEQYF
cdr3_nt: TGTGCTAGTGGTTTGGCGGGACTAGCGGAATGGGAGCAGTACTTC

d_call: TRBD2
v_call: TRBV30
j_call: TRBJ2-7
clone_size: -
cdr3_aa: CAWRKGLAGEQYF
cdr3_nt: TGTGCCTGGAGAAAGGGACTAGCGGGGGAGCAGTACTTC

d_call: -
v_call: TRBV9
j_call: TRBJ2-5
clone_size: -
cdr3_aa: CASSPGPQETQYF
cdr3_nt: TGTGCCAGCAGCCCGGGCCCCCAAGAGACCCAGTACTTC

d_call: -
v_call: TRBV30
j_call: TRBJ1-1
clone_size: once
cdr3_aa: CAWMGNTEAFF
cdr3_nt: TGTGCCTGGATGGGGAACACTGAAGCTTTCTTT

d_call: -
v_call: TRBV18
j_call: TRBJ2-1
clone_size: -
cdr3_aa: CASSVFSPAGSYNEQFF
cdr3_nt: TGTGCCAGCTCCGTATTCTCCCCAGCGGGCTCCTACAATGAGCAGTTCTTC

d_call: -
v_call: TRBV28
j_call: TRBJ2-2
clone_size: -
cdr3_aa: CASSSTAAGIGELFF
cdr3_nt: TGTGCCAGCAGTTCAACAGCCGCAGGGATCGGGGAGCTGTTTTTT

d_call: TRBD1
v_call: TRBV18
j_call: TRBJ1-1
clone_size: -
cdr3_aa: CASSPPGQGLMNTEAFF
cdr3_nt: TGTGCCAGCTCACCACCCGGACAGGGGCTAATGAACACTGAAGCTTTCTTT

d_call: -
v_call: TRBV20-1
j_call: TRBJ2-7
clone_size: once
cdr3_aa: CSVSDTYEQYF
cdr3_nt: TGCAGTGTTTCCGATACCTACGAGCAGTACTTC

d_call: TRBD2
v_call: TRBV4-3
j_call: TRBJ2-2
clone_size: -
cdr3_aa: CASSQEWMPGWLAENTGELFF
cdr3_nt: TGCGCCAGCAGCCAAGAGTGGATGCCTGGGTGGCTAGCGGAGAACACCGGGGAGCTGTTTTTT

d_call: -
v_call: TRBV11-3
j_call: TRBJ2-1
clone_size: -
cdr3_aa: CASSFSRGTYNEQFF
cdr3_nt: TGTGCCAGCAGCTTTAGCCGCGGGACCTACAATGAGCAGTTCTTC

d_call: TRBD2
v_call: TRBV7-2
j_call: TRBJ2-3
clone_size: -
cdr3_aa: CASSVTSGSSTDTQYF
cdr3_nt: TGTGCCAGCAGCGTGACTAGCGGGAGTTCCACAGATACGCAGTATTTT

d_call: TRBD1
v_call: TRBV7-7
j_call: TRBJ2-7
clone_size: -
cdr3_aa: CASSLGAGQGPYEQYF
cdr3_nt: TGTGCCAGCAGCTTAGGGGCGGGACAGGGCCCCTACGAGCAGTACTTC

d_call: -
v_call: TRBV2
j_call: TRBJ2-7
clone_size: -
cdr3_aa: CASSATSSLSYEQYF
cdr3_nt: TGTGCCAGCAGCGCAACTAGCTCACTCTCCTACGAGCAGTACTTC

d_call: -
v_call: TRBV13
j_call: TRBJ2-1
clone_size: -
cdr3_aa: CASSLLVGTPSYNEQFF
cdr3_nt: TGTGCCAGCAGCTTATTAGTAGGGACCCCCTCCTACAATGAGCAGTTCTTC

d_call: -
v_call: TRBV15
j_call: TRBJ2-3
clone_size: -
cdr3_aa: CATSRDLTGSDTQYF
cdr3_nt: TGTGCCACCAGCAGAGATCTCACAGGGTCAGATACGCAGTATTTT

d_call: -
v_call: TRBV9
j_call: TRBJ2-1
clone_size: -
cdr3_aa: CASSDAYNEQFF
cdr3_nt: TGTGCCAGCAGCGACGCATACAATGAGCAGTTCTTC

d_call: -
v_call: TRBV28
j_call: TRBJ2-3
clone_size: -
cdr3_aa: CASSPFTRTTDTQYF
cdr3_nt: TGTGCCAGCAGCCCGTTTACTCGAACCACAGATACGCAGTATTTT

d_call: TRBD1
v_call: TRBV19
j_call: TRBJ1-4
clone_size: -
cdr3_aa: CASADRVNEKLFF
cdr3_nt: TGTGCCAGTGCCGACAGGGTAAATGAAAAACTGTTTTTT

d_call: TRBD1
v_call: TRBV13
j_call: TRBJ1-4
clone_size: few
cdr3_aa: CASSSRDREKLFF
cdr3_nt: TGTGCCAGCAGCTCTAGGGACAGGGAAAAACTGTTTTTT

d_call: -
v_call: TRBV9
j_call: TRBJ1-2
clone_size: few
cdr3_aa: CASSVQGTNYGYTF
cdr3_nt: TGTGCCAGCAGCGTACAGGGCACTAACTATGGCTACACCTTC

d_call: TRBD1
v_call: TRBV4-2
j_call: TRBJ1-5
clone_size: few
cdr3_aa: CASSQGQGDQPQHF
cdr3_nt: TGTGCCAGCAGCCAAGGACAGGGGGATCAGCCCCAGCATTTT

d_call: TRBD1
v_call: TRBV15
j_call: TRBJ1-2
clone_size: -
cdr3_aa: CATSRDRTGDYGYTF
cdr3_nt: TGTGCCACCAGCAGAGATCGGACAGGAGACTATGGCTACACCTTC

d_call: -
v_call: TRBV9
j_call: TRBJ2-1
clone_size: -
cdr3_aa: CATEDEDGEQFF
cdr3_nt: TGTGCCACCGAAGACGAGGATGGTGAGCAGTTCTTC

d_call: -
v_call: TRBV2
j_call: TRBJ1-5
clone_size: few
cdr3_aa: CASSVGTSTQPQHF
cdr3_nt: TGTGCCAGCAGCGTTGGGACATCGACTCAGCCCCAGCATTTT

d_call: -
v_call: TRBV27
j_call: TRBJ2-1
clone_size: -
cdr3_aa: CASSPPQGLLQFF
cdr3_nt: TGTGCCAGCAGTCCCCCTCAGGGGCTACTTCAGTTCTTC

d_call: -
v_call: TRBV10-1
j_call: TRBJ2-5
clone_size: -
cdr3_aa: CASSEYTPIQETQYF
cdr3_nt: TGCGCCAGCAGTGAATATACCCCGATCCAAGAGACCCAGTACTTC

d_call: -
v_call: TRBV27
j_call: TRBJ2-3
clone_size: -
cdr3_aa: CASSLRSRASTDTQYF
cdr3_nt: TGTGCCAGCAGTTTAAGGTCTAGGGCCAGTACAGATACGCAGTATTTT

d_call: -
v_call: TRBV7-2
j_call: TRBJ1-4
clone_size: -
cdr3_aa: CASSHRGDEKLFF
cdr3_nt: TGTGCCAGCAGCCATAGGGGGGATGAAAAACTGTTTTTT

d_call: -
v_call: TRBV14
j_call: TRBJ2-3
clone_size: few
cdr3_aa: CASSQNAGSTDTQYF
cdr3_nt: TGTGCCAGCAGCCAAAATGCAGGCAGCACAGATACGCAGTATTTT

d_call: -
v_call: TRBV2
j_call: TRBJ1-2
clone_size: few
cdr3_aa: CASGLALNYGYTF
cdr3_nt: TGTGCCAGCGGACTTGCTCTTAACTATGGCTACACCTTC

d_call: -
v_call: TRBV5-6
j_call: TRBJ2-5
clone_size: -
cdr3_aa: CASSARAGRRGETQYF
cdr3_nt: TGTGCCAGCAGCGCCCGGGCCGGGCGGAGAGGAGAGACCCAGTACTTC

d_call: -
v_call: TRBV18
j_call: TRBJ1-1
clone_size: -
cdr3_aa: CASSPRQELNTEAFF
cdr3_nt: TGTGCCAGCTCACCGCGACAGGAGTTGAACACTGAAGCTTTCTTT